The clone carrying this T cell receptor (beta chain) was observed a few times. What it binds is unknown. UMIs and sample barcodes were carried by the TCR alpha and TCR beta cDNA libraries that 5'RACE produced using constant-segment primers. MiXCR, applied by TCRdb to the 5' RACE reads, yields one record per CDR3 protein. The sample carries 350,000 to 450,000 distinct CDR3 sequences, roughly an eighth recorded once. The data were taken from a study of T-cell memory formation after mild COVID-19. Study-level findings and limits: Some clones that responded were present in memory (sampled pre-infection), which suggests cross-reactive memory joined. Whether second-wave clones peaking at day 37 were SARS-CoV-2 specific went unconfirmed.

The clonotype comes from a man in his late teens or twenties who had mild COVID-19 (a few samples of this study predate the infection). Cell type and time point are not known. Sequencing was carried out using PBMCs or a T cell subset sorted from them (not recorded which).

The CDR3: CASSRTPTGLSGANVLTF. The CDR3 nucleotides read TGTGCCAGCAGTCGAACACCGACAGGTCTCTCTGGGGCCAACGTCCTGACTTTC. The chain couples TRBV18 to TRBJ2-6; possible D gene TRBD1, 6 bases. Germline CDR1 reads KGHSH; CDR2 reads LQKENI. The CDR3 sequence is 18 residues long. V shed 8 bases and J shed 0 bases, with 20 bases lying between them.